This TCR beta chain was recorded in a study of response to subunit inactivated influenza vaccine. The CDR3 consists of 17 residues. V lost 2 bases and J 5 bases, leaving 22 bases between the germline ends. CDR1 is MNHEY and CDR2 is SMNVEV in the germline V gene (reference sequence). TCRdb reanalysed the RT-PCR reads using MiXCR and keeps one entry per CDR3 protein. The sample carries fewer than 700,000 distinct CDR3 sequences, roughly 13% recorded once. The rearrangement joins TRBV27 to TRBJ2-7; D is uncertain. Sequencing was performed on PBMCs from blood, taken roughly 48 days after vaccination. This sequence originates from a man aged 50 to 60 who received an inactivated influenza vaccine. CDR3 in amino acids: CASSLPLRTGPRNEQYF. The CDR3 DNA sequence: TGTGCCAGCAGTTTACCGCTTAGGACCGGCCCGAGGAACGAGCAGTACTTC.